The present entry profiles one T cell receptor (beta chain) with its context. With V trimmed by 6 bases and J by 1 base, 6 bases remained unmatched. This CDR3 has 15 residues. Germline CDR1 is KGHSH and CDR2 is LQKENI. Authors' methods: Scientists estimated how many nucleated cells there were by amplifying reference gene primers. Sequencing was performed with immunoSEQ multiplex PCR; in TCRdb, only in-frame clones are kept and a portion is missing. Clone size and V and J calls were adopted from that table, with D and trimming inferred from the DNA. The sample yields about 220,000 clones, 75% to 90% seen once. The data belong to a study of blood T cell repertoires in COVID-19. Study background: Sites across the United States, Italy and Spain contributed samples from acute and convalescent COVID-19. The analysed material was cDNA or gDNA that came from T cells, B-cell-depleted T cells, or PBMCs.

The sample taken for sequencing was peripheral blood. The chain combines TRBV18 with TRBJ2-3; 8 bases fit TRBD1. The clonotype was recovered from a human donor in a cohort sampled during active COVID-19. CDR3 region: CASSTGGWGTDTQYF. As DNA, the CDR3 is TGTGCCAGCTCCACAGGGGGTTGGGGCACAGATACGCAGTATTTT.